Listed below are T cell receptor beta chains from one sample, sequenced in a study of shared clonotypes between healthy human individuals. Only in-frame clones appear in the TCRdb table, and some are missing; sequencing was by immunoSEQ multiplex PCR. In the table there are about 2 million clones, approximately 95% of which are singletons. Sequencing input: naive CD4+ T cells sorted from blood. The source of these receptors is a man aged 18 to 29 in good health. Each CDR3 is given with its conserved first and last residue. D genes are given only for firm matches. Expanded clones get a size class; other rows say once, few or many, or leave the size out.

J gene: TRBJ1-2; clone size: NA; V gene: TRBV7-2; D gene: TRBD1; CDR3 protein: CASSQGDRASGYTF; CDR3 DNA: TGTGCCAGCAGCCAAGGGGACAGGGCATCCGGCTACACCTTC
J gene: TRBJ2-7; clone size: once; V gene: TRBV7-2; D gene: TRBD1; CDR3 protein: CASSQQGVVGEQYF; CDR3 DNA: TGTGCCAGCAGCCAACAGGGGGTTGTGGGCGAGCAGTACTTC
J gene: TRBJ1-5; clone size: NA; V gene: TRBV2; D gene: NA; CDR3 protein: CASRTGLRTGQPQHF; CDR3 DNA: TGTGCCAGCAGGACGGGACTCCGAACAGGTCAGCCCCAGCATTTT
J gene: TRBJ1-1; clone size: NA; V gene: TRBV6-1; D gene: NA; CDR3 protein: CASSEQTVNTEAFF; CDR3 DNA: TGTGCCAGCAGTGAACAGACAGTTAACACTGAAGCTTTCTTT
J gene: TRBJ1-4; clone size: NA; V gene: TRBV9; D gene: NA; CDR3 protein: CASSASTGEKLFF; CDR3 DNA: TGTGCCAGCAGCGCCTCCACGGGGGAAAAACTGTTTTTT
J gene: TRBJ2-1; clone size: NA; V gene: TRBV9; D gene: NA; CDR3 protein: CASSDRDWGDEQFF; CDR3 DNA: TGTGCCAGCAGCGACCGGGACTGGGGCGATGAGCAGTTCTTC
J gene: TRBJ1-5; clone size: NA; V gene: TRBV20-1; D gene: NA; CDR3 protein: CSALDQPQHF; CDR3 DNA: TGCAGTGCTTTAGATCAGCCCCAGCATTTT
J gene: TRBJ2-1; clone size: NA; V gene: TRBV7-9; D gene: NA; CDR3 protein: CASSLTGSRSYNEQFF; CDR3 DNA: TGTGCCAGCAGCTTGACAGGTAGTCGTTCCTACAATGAGCAGTTCTTC
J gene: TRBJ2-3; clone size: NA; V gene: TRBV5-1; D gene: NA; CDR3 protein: CASSLFAGDSTDTQYF; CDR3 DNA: TGCGCCAGCAGCCTTTTCGCGGGCGACAGCACAGATACGCAGTATTTT
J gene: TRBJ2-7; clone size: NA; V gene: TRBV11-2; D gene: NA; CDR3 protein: CASSPPGRTGYEQYF; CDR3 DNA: TGTGCCAGCAGCCCCCCGGGACGGACGGGGTACGAGCAGTACTTC
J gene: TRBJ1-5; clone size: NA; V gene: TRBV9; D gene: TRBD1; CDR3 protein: CASSVGDRGSQPQHF; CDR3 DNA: TGTGCCAGCAGCGTAGGAGACAGGGGCTCCCAGCCCCAGCATTTT
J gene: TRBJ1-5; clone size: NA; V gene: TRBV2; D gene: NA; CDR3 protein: CASSEWGTQHF; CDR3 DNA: TGTGCCAGCAGTGAATGGGGCACCCAGCATTTT
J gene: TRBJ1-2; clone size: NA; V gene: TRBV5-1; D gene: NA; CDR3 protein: CASSREMAGGYTF; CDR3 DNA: TGCGCCAGCAGCCGCGAGATGGCCGGAGGCTACACCTTC
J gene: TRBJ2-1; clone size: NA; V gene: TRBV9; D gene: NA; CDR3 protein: CASSVGGTHNNEQFF; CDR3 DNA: TGTGCCAGCAGCGTAGGTGGGACGCACAACAATGAGCAGTTCTTC
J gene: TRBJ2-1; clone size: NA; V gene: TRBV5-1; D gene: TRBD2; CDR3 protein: CASSLGTSGSAGEQFF; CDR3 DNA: TGCGCCAGCAGCTTAGGGACTAGCGGCTCGGCTGGGGAGCAGTTCTTC
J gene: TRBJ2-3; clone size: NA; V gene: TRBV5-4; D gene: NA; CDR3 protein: CASSLGGASTDTQYF; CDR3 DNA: TGTGCCAGCAGCTTAGGCGGGGCTAGCACAGATACGCAGTATTTT
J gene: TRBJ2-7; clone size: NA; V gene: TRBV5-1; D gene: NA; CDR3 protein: CASSLGQSYEQYF; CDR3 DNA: TGCGCCAGCAGCTTGGGACAATCTTACGAGCAGTACTTC
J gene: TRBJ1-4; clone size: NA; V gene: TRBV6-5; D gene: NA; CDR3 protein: CASSRTAATNEKLFF; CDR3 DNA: TGTGCCAGCAGTAGGACGGCTGCAACTAATGAAAAACTGTTTTTT
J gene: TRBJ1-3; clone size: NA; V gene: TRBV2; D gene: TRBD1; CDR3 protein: CASSDPPLVTGVSGNTIYF; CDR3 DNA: TGTGCCAGCAGTGACCCGCCTCTGGTTACAGGGGTCTCTGGAAACACCATATATTTT
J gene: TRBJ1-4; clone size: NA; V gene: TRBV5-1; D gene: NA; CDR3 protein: CASSPPLDAGSNEKLFF; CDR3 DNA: TGCGCCAGCAGCCCCCCATTGGATGCGGGGTCTAATGAAAAACTGTTTTTT
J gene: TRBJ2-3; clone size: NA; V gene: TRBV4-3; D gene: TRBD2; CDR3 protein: CASSQDAGTSPDTQYF; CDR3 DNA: TGCGCCAGCAGCCAAGACGCCGGGACTAGCCCAGATACGCAGTATTTT
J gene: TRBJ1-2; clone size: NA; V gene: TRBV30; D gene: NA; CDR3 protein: CAWGGPGRNGYTF; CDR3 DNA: TGTGCCTGGGGTGGGCCTGGGCGAAATGGCTACACCTTC
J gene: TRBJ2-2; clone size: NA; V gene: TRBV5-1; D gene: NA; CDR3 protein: CASSLGQGGTGELFF; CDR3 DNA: TGCGCCAGCAGCTTGGGACAGGGAGGAACCGGGGAGCTGTTTTTT
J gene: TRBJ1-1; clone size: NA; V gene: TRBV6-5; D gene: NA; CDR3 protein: CASSPTGGYTEAFF; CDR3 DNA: TGTGCCAGCAGTCCAACAGGTGGATACACTGAAGCTTTCTTT
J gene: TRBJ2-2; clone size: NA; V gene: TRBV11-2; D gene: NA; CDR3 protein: CASSLSGFGELFF; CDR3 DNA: TGTGCCAGCAGCTTATCTGGCTTCGGGGAGCTGTTTTTT
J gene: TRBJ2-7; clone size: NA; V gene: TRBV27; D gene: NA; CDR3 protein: CASSSLAEGTYEQYF; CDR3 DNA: TGTGCCAGCAGTTCCTTAGCGGAGGGGACCTACGAGCAGTACTTC
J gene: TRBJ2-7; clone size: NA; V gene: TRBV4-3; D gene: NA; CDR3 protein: CASSQDWGYYEQYF; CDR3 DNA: TGCGCCAGCAGCCAAGACTGGGGGTACTACGAGCAGTACTTC
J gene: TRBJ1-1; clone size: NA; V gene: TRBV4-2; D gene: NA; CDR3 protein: CASSQDSGGNTAEAFF; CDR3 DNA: TGTGCCAGCAGCCAAGATAGTGGTGGGAATACGGCTGAAGCTTTCTTT
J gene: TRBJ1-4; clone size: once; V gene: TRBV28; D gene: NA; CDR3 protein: CASSQTNEKLFF; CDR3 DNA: TGTGCCAGCAGTCAGACCAATGAAAAACTGTTTTTT
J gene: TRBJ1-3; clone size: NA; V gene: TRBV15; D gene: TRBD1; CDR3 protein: CATSERPQGANTIYF; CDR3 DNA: TGTGCCACCAGCGAGCGGCCACAGGGGGCGAACACCATATATTTT
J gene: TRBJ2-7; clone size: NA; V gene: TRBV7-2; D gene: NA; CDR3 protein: CASSLRDEQYF; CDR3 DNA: TGTGCCAGCAGCCTCAGGGACGAGCAGTACTTC
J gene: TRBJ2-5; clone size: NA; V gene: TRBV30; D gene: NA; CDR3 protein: CAWGGWETQYF; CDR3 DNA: TGTGCCTGGGGGGGCTGGGAGACCCAGTACTTC
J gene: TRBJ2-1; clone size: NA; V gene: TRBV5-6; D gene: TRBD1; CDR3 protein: CASSSGTAVNEQFF; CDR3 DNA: TGTGCCAGCAGTTCCGGGACAGCAGTGAATGAGCAGTTCTTC
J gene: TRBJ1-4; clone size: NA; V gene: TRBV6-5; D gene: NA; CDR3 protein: CASSRLTQPEKLFF; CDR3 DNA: TGTGCCAGCAGCCGCTTGACCCAGCCCGAAAAACTGTTTTTT
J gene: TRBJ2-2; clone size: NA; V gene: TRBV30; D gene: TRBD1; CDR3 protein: CAWSYIRQGARTGELFF; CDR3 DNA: TGTGCCTGGAGCTACATCAGACAGGGGGCGAGGACCGGGGAGCTGTTTTTT
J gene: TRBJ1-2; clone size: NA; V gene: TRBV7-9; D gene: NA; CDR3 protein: CASSVRDYGYTF; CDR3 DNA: TGTGCCAGCAGCGTACGGGACTATGGCTACACCTTC
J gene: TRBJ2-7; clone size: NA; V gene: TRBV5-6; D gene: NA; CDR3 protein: CASSRGQEQYF; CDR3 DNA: TGTGCCAGCAGTCGCGGACAGGAGCAGTACTTC
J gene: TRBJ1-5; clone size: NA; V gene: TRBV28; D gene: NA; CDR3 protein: CASSSPTGKGNQPQHF; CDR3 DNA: TGTGCCAGCAGTTCTCCGACAGGAAAGGGCAATCAGCCCCAGCATTTT
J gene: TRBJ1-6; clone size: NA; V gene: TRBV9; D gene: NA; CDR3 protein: CASSVEEQRDSPLHF; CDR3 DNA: TGTGCCAGCAGCGTAGAGGAACAGCGCGATTCACCCCTCCACTTT
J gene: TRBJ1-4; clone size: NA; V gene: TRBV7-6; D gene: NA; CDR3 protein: CASSLVRETKKLFF; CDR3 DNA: TGTGCCAGCAGCTTAGTTAGGGAGACGAAAAAACTGTTTTTT
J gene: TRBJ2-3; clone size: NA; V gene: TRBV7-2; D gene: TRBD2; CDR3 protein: CASSFPSGRAGDTQYF; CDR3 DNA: TGTGCCAGCAGCTTCCCTAGCGGGAGGGCCGGGGATACGCAGTATTTT
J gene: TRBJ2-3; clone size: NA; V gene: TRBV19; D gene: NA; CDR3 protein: CASSISGTDTDTQYF; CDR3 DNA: TGTGCCAGTAGTATTAGCGGGACAGACACAGATACGCAGTATTTT
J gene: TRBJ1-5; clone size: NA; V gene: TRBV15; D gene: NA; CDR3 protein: CATSRDLQPQHF; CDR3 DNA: TGTGCCACCAGCAGAGATTTACAGCCCCAGCATTTT
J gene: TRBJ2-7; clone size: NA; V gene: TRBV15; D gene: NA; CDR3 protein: CATSRSDRSINPQYF; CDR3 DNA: TGTGCCACCAGCAGATCCGACAGGTCAATAAACCCCCAGTACTTC
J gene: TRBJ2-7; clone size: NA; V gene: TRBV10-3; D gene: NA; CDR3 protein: CAISESRSTYEQYF; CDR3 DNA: TGTGCCATCAGTGAGTCACGCAGTACCTACGAGCAGTACTTC
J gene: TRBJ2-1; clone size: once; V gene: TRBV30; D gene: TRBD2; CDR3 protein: CAWEGGRSGKQFF; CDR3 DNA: TGTGCCTGGGAGGGCGGGAGGTCTGGAAAGCAGTTCTTC